Given below is one T cell receptor beta chain in context. Its antigen is still unknown. Purified naive CD4+ T cells were depleted of CD25+ Tregs. Overall study findings and caveats: Tumor Treg TCRs overlapped most with tumor naive CD4+ cells. The TCR gene usage of tumor memory CD4+ T cells clustered together with blood and lymph node memory CD4+ cells and with lymph node naive CD4+ cells.

Semi-nested PCR with Nested Universal Primer A followed constant-region reverse priming of full-length variable regions. TCRdb re-analysed the 5' RACE reads in MiXCR, keeping a single row per CDR3 protein. The data contain over 50,000 distinct CDR3 sequences, approximately 31% of them singletons. This CDR3 has 11 amino acids. Germline V gene data show CDR1 as MNHNS and CDR2 as SASEGT. V lost 3 bases and J lost 10, with 9 bases in between. The rearrangement links TRBV6-1 to TRBJ2-5; D not certain. The receptor's source is a female donor with breast cancer. Material for sequencing was tumor-infiltrating naive CD4+ T cells sorted from the breast tumor. Subset specified: naive CD4+ T cells, CD4+CD45RA+CD25-. CDR3 loop: CASSESAIQYF. The CDR3 DNA reads as TGTGCCAGCAGTGAGTCGGCTATCCAGTACTTC.